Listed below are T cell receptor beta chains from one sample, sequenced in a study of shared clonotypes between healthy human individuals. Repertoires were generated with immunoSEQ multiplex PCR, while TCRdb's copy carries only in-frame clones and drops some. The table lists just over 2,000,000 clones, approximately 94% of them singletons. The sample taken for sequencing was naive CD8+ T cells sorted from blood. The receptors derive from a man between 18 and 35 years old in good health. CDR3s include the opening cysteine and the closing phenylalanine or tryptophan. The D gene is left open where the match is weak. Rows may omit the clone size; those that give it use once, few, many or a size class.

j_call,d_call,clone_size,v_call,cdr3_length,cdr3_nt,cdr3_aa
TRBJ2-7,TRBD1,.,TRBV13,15,TGTGCCAGCAGCGAGGGACAGGACGGAGCCTACGAGCAGTACTTC,CASSEGQDGAYEQYF
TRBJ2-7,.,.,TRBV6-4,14,TGTGCCAGCAGTGACAAAGGGGATTCCTACGAGCAGTACTTC,CASSDKGDSYEQYF
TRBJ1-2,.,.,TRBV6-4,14,TGTGCCAGCAGTGACTCCTATCGGGGCTATGGCTACACCTTC,CASSDSYRGYGYTF
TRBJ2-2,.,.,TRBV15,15,TGTGCCACCAGCGCCGGGACCGTAAACACCGGGGAGCTGTTTTTT,CATSAGTVNTGELFF
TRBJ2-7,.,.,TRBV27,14,TGTGCCAGCACCCGGGACGCGAGCTCCTACGAGCAGTACTTC,CASTRDASSYEQYF
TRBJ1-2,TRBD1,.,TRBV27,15,TGTGCCAGCAGTTTATCCCCGACAGGGAGGTATGGCTACACCTTC,CASSLSPTGRYGYTF
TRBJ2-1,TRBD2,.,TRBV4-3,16,TGCGCCAGCAGCCAAGATAGGGCTAGCGGGACGGATGAGCAGTTCTTC,CASSQDRASGTDEQFF
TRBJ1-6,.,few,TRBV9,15,TGTGCCAGCAGCGTAGGAGGGGACCGAGCCTCACCCCTCCACTTT,CASSVGGDRASPLHF
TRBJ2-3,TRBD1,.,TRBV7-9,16,TGTGCCAGCAGCTTCCCAGGGACAGAGAGCACAGATACGCAGTATTTT,CASSFPGTESTDTQYF
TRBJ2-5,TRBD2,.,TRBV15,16,TGTGCCACCAGCAGAGATAACCTAGCGGGGGTTGAGACCCAGTACTTC,CATSRDNLAGVETQYF
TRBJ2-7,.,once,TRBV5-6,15,TGTGCCAGCAGCTTGGTCGGACTCGCCACCTACGAGCAGTACTTC,CASSLVGLATYEQYF
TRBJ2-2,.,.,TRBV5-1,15,TGCGCCAGCAGCTTGGCGGAGGGGTCCACCGGGGAGCTGTTTTTT,CASSLAEGSTGELFF
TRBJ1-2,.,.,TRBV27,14,TGTGCCAGCAGTTTCACTGGACAGCTCTATGGCTACACCTTC,CASSFTGQLYGYTF
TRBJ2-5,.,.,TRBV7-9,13,TGTGCCAGCAGCCCAGGACAATGGGAGACCCAGTACTTC,CASSPGQWETQYF
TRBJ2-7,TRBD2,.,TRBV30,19,TGTGCCTGGAGTGTCGATCCGGGACTAGCGGGAGGGTCCTCCTACGAGCAGTACTTC,CAWSVDPGLAGGSSYEQYF